The 11 T cell receptor beta chains listed next were all sequenced from one sample in a study of T cells in Graves' hyperthyroidism and ophthalmopathy. The source material, RNA transcripts, was used to amplify TCR beta CDR3 regions. Using the HTBI primer set, a first-round RT-PCR was run on the TCR CDR3. TCRdb redid the calling of the multiplex PCR reads with MiXCR, one entry per CDR3 protein. This table holds hundreds of thousands of distinct CDR3 sequences, around 39% found once. The sample was blood. The source is a man aged 18 to 29 with Graves' hyperthyroidism.

This clonotype has only a few counts. This rearrangement joins TRBV25-1 to TRBJ1-5; D call uncertain. This CDR3 is built from 18 residues. V was cut by 5 bases and J by 0 bases, with 20 bases left in between. Germline CDR1 and CDR2: MGHDK and SYGVNS. The CDR3 loop is CASSFVLATANSNQPQHF. As DNA, the CDR3 is TGTGCCAGCAGTTTCGTTCTTGCAACAGCAAATAGCAATCAGCCCCAGCATTTT. Together with reference TRBV25-1 and TRBJ1-5, the CDR3 gives the full variable domain: EADIYQTPRYLVIGTGKKITLECSQTMGHDKMYWYQQDPGMELHLIHYSYGVNSTEKGDLSSESTVSRIRTEHFPLTLESARPSHTSQYLCASSFVLATANSNQPQHFGDGTRLSIL.

This clonotype turned up a few times. The CDR3 DNA is TGTGCCAGCACCTTAGGGGGCGCGACTGAAGCTTTCTTT. Amino acid sequence: CASTLGGATEAFF. The rearrangement joins TRBV12-3 or TRBV12-4 to TRBJ1-1, with TRBD1 matching over 7 bases. The ends lost 7 bases at V and 5 bases at J; junction bases unmatched: 7. The CDR3 consists of 13 residues.

This clonotype was recorded at least ten times. V and J are TRBV29-1 and TRBJ1-1, with a possible D match to TRBD1 (5 bases). V lost 6 bases to trimming and J lost 0 bases, with 11 bases between them. The germline CDR1 and CDR2 sequences are SQVTM and ANQGSEA. The CDR3 loop spans 13 amino acids. CDR3 amino acids: CSVSGGLNTEAFF. Written as DNA, the CDR3 is TGCAGCGTCTCGGGGGGTTTGAACACTGAAGCTTTCTTT.

This clonotype showed up just a few times. The CDR3 is CASSTNEQGIRRQYF. In DNA, the CDR3 is TGTGCCAGTAGTACCAACGAACAGGGAATCCGTCGGCAGTACTTC. The chain is built from TRBV19 and TRBJ2-7, with a tentative D call TRBD1 (6 bases). Trimming removed 4 bases from V and 9 bases from J, with 22 bases in between. This CDR3 is built from 15 residues. Germline V gives CDR1 LNHDA, CDR2 SQIVND (reference sequence).

The chain links TRBV5-6 to TRBJ2-5; D might be TRBD2 (5 bases). The V end was cut by 2 bases, the J end by 0 bases, with 14 bases between. CDR1 and CDR2 (germline): SGHDT, YYEEEE. The CDR3 is made up of 16 amino acids. The chain's CDR3 is CASSLLSGMYQETQYF. As DNA, the CDR3 is TGTGCCAGCAGCTTACTAAGCGGAATGTACCAAGAGACCCAGTACTTC.

With respect to this clonotype: The junction and the germline gene differ at one end; a read error may be behind it. The V call is TRBV9, the J call TRBJ1-1; D is uncertain. The germline CDR1 and CDR2 sequences are SGDLS and YYNGEE. The CDR3 contains 15 residues. CDR3 in amino acids: CASSQDSAANTEAFF. The CDR3 bases are TGCGCCAGCAGCCAAGATTCGGCAGCCAACACTGAAGCTTTCTTT.

Many counts were recorded for this clonotype. The genes are TRBV5-1 and TRBJ1-1; the D gene is possibly TRBD1 (6 bases). V was trimmed by 3 bases and J by 8 bases, leaving 11 bases between them. CDR1 is SGHRS and CDR2 is YFSETQ in the germline V gene. The CDR3 length is 12 residues. CDR3 amino acids: CASSSGTYEAFF. The DNA for the CDR3 is TGCGCCAGCAGCTCCGGGACATACGAAGCTTTCTTT.

V gene TRBV29-1 combines with J gene TRBJ2-7; 11 positions agree with TRBD2. This CDR3 comprises 13 residues. After removal of 7 bases from V and 3 bases from J, the junction contained 5 bases not matched to a gene. Germline CDR1 is SQVTM and CDR2 is ANQGSEA. The CDR3 nucleotides read TGCAGCGATCTAGCGGGAGGACACTACGAGCAGTACTTC. It codes for CSDLAGGHYEQYF.

This clonotype appeared many times. V usage is TRBV7-9 and J usage is TRBJ1-1, with D maybe TRBD1 (5 bases). With 5 bases removed from V and 3 bases from J, the gap between germline ends came to 10 bases. The CDR3 covers 13 residues. Germline-derived CDR1 and CDR2 are SEHNR and FQNEAQ (reference sequence). CDR3: CASSAEGYTEAFF. CDR3 DNA sequence: TGTGCCAGCAGCGCAGAGGGGTACACTGAAGCTTTCTTT.

This clonotype was counted many times. This sequence joins TRBV20-1 and TRBJ1-6, with 7 bases matching TRBD1. Trimming cost V 6 bases and J 6 bases; bases outside gene matches: 8. The CDR3 spans 14 residues. CDR1 is DFQATT, CDR2 SNEGSKA, per germline (reference sequence). The CDR3 DNA is TGCAGTGCCCGGACACAGGGGCCTAATTCACCCCTCCACTTT. Translating gives CSARTQGPNSPLHF.

This clonotype was picked up a small number of times. The chain combines TRBV20-1 with TRBJ2-2; 13 nucleotides line up with TRBD2. The CDR3 length is 14 residues. The V gene end was trimmed by 5 bases and the J gene end by 6 bases; junction bases not matched to a gene: 3. In germline, CDR1 is DFQATT, CDR2 SNEGSKA (reference sequence). In DNA form, the CDR3 reads TGCAGTGCTGGGGGGACTAGCGGGGCCGGGGAGCTGTTTTTT. This translates into CSAGGTSGAGELFF.